This T cell receptor (beta chain) was sequenced during a study of T cells in Graves' hyperthyroidism and ophthalmopathy. The wider study: Staff took peripheral blood when the initial diagnosis was made, before any treatment began. Study-wide results and caveats: The model identified upcoming ophthalmopathy a median approximately six months ahead of onset.

This clonotype was seen repeatedly, ten times or more. Its antigen is currently unknown. Newly diagnosed hyperthyroidism, duration under 2 months, in patients aged 18 to 65. The PBMCs studied were ones that came from 9 to 10 ml fresh peripheral blood. RNA transcripts gave rise to amplified TCR beta CDR3 regions. HTBI primers were employed in a first-round RT-PCR of the TCR CDR3. MiXCR was run by TCRdb on the multiplex PCR reads, yielding one entry per CDR3 protein. Of approximately 300,000 distinct CDR3 sequences detected, approximately 17% appear once; the ten largest clones hold roughly a third. The clonotype comes from a man between 25 and 39 years old with Graves' hyperthyroidism. The sequenced sample was blood.

In nucleotides, the CDR3 is TGTGCCAGCAGTTTTTCCCCGGGACTGGGAACCTCGGAAGAGACCCAGTACTTC. Translation gives CASSFSPGLGTSEETQYF. V and J are TRBV28 and TRBJ2-5; a weak D match, TRBD2 (6 bases). Germline V CDR1 and CDR2: MDHEN, SYDVKM. Trimming took off 3 bases at V and 3 bases at J, with 23 bases between the two ends. CDR3 length equals 18 residues.